Sequencing of this TCR beta chain was carried out in a study of memory CD4+ T cells and cytomegalovirus serostatus. Study conclusions and caveats: Median bootstrapped AUC for CMV status was just under 0.97 originally, 0.9 to 0.93 US-trained.

Study processing details: Out-of-frame sequences were removed, leaving about 2,300,000 distinct TCRbeta sequences. Using immunoSEQ multiplex PCR, the repertoire was profiled, and TCRdb retains in-frame clones only, with some absent. V, J and clone size are taken as reported in that table, and D and trimming were inferred from the DNA itself. Of 40,000 or so clones listed, nearly 80% are singletons. Single viable CD3+CD4+CD8-CD45RO+ cells were sorted as the memory CD4+ T cells. Serum IgG to CMV pp150, pp28, p38 and p52 defined serostatus. Germline V CDR1 and CDR2: SGDLS, YYNGEE. CDR3 length equals 15 residues. Trimming took off 4 bases at V and 0 bases at J, with 12 bases between the two ends. Notes on this clone: The antigen remains undetermined.

The sequence was obtained from an adult in good health and CMV-seronegative. The rearrangement uses TRBV9 and TRBJ2-3, with unresolved D. Input material: memory CD4+ T cells from blood. The CDR3 reads CASSLTATSTDTQYF. CDR3 nucleotides: TGTGCCAGCAGCCTAACAGCTACTAGCACAGATACGCAGTATTTT.